This T cell receptor beta chain was profiled in a study of T cell responses to AZD1222 COVID-19 vaccine. Trimming left V 6 bases short and J 8 bases short, with 22 bases between. The germline CDR1 and CDR2 sequences are MDHEN and SYDVKM. This CDR3 spans 15 amino acids. Study-level findings and limits: Clonal diversity was possibly underestimated, and white British individuals and females predominated among donors. Along spike, vaccine-associated CD4 TCRs were found throughout, with dominance at 160-218 and 743-854. Sampling that yielded the repertoires occurred only after the peak T cell response. Following two doses of AZD1222, Spike-specific TCR breadth and depth rose.

The method was immunoSEQ multiplex PCR; TCRdb's version includes in-frame clones alone and lacks a portion of them. The sample records 150,000 or so clones, about 90% being singletons. A word on this clone: Its antigen is not identified.

J is TRBJ1-2 and V is TRBV28; a possible D gene is TRBD1 (6 bases). This clonotype was obtained from an adult in good health. The sequenced sample was peripheral blood, obtained on day 0 of AZD1222 vaccination. CDR3 nucleotides: TGTGCCAGCAGCCCCCGTACAGGGAAGTCGCGAGGCTACACCTTC. Translated, it gives CASSPRTGKSRGYTF.